This TCR beta chain was observed in a study of blood T cells in healthy people across ages. Next came a second PCR, run for about 7 to 12 cycles, which used a sample-barcoded 5' primer along with a J-beta primer mix. TCRdb fed the 5' RACE reads into MiXCR, producing one record per CDR3 protein. The sample lists about 760,000 distinct CDR3 sequences, roughly three fifths occurring once. As for this clonotype: Its antigen remains unknown.

Study-wide results and limits: There were more naive CD4+ cells and higher diversity in long-lived donors than in aged donors. It was held that the diversity estimates obtained from one million T cells were underestimates.

Germline V gene sequence: CDR1 SGHTA, CDR2 FQGNSA. CDR3 size: 16 residues. Around 10 milliliters was the volume of peripheral blood drawn from each donor. A minimum of 7 million PBMCs was isolated per sample. V is TRBV7-2 and J is TRBJ2-4, with 7 positions matching TRBD2. The J call may be wrong; the DNA end is better matched by TRBJ2-7. The TCR comes from a man between 40 and 49 years old in good health. Sequencing was performed on blood. As DNA, the CDR3 is TGTGCCAGCAGCTTAGTCTCAGGGACTACAAATTACGAGCAGTACTTC. It encodes CASSLVSGTTNYEQYF.